This T cell receptor beta chain is drawn from a study of T cells after yellow fever vaccination. At the level of the study: Preparation of the low-cell-number fractions used SMART-Seq v4 Ultra Low Input.

In this sample, this clonotype turned up a few times. TCR cDNA was made by 5'RACE template switching, adding a universal primer site and UMIs. From the 5' RACE reads, TCRdb called clonotypes with MiXCR, one entry per CDR3 protein. The table records about 350,000 distinct CDR3 sequences, 8.1% of them present only once. Germline loops: CDR1 MNHEY, CDR2 SVGAGI. This CDR3 contains 15 residues. The V gene lost 2 bases and the J gene lost 4 bases, with 11 bases spanning the gap. The sample consisted of PBMCs, taken approximately 40 days after the first yellow fever vaccination. The chain joins TRBV6-5 to TRBJ2-2; D might be TRBD1 (6 bases). The receptor was isolated from a man younger than 35 who received the YFV17D yellow fever vaccine. The CDR3 DNA reads as TGTGCCAGCAGTTACGGACAGAAAACCACCGGGGAGCTGTTTTTT. This sequence encodes CASSYGQKTTGELFF.